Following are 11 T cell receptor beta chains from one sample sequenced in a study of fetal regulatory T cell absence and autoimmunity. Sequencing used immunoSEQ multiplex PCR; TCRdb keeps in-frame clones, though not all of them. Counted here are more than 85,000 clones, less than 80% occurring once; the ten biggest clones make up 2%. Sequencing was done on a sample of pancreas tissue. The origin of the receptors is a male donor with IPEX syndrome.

In DNA, the CDR3 is TGTGCCAGCAGTTACCCTAGCCGGGACAGGCGGGCTGAAGCTTTCTTT. Amino acids: CASSYPSRDRRAEAFF. The chain carries TRBV6-5 and TRBJ1-1, with 8 bases aligning to TRBD1. Germline loops: CDR1 MNHEY, CDR2 SVGAGI. Trimming removed 2 bases from V and 6 bases from J; junction bases left unmatched: 11. The CDR3 loop spans 16 amino acids.

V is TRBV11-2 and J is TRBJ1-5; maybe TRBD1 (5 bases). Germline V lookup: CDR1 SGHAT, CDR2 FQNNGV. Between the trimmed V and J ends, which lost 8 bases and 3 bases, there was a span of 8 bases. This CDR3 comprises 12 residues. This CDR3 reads CASSGNNQPQHF. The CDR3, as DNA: TGTGCCAGCTCAGGGAACAATCAGCCCCAGCATTTT.

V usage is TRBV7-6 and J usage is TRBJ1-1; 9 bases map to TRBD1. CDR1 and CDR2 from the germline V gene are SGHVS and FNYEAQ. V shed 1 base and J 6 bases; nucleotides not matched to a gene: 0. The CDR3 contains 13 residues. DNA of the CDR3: TGTGCCAGCAGCTTAGGGACAGGGGCTGAAGCTTTCTTT. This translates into CASSLGTGAEAFF.

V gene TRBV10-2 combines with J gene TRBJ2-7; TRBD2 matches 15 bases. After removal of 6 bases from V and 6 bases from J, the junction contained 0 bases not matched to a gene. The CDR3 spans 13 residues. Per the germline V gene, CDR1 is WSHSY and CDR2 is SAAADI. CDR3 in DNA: TGCGCCAGCAGGGGACTAGCGGGAGGCGAGCAGTACTTC. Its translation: CASRGLAGGEQYF.

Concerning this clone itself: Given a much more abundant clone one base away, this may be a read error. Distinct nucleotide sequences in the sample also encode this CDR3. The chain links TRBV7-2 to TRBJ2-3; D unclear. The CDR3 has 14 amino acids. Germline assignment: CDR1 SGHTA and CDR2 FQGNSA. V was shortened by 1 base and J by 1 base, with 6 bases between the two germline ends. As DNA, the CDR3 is TGTGCCAGCAGCTTAGTTGCGGGCACAGATACGCAGTATTTT. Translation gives CASSLVAGTDTQYF.

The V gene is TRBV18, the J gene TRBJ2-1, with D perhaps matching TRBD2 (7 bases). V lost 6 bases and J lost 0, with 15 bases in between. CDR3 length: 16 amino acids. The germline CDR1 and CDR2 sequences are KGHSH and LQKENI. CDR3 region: CASSLTGGPSYNEQFF. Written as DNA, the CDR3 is TGTGCCAGCTCTCTAACGGGGGGCCCCTCCTACAATGAGCAGTTCTTC.

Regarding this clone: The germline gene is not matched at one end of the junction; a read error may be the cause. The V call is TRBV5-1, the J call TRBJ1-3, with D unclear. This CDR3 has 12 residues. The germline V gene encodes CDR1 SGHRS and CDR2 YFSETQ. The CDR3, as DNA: TGCGCCAGCATGAGCCCTGGGAACACCATATATTTT. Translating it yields CASMSPGNTIYF.

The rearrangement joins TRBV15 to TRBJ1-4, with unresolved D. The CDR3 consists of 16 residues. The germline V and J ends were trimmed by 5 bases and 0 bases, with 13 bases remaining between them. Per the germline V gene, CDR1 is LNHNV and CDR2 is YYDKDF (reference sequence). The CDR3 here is CATSPAYTSTNEKLFF. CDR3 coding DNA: TGTGCCACCAGCCCCGCTTATACCTCAACTAATGAAAAACTGTTTTTT.

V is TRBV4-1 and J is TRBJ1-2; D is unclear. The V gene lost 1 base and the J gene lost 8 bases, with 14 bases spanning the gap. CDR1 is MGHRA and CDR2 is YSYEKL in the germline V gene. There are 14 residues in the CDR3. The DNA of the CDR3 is TGCGCCAGCAGCCAAGTGGCGGCGGGAGGGGGCTACACCTTC. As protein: CASSQVAAGGGYTF.

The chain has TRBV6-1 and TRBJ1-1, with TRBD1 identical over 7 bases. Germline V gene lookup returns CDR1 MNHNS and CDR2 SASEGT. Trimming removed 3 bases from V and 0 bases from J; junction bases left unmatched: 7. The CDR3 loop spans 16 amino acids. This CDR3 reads CASSDPGQSLNTEAFF. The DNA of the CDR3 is TGTGCCAGCAGTGACCCGGGACAGTCACTGAACACTGAAGCTTTCTTT.

CDR3 sequence: CAISDYRDRVEGYTF. The CDR3 DNA reads TGTGCCATCAGTGATTATAGGGACAGGGTGGAAGGCTACACCTTC. The rearrangement uses TRBV10-3 and TRBJ1-2; 9 bases line up with TRBD1. Unmatched junction bases numbered 10, after V lost 3 bases and J lost 8 bases. Germline CDR1 ENHRY, CDR2 SYGVKD. The CDR3 contains 15 residues.